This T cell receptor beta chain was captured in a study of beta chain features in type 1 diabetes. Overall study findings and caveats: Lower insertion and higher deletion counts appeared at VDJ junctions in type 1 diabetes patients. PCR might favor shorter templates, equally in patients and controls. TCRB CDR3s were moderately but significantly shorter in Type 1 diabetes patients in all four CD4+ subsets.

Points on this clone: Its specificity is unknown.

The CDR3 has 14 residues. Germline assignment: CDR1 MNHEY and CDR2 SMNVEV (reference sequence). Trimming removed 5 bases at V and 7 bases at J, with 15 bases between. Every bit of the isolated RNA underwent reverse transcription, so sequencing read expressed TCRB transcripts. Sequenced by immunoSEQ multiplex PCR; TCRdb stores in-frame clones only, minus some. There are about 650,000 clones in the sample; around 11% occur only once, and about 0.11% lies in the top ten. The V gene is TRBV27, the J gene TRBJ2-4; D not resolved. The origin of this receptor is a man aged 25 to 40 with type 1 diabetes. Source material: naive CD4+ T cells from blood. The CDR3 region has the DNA TGTGCCAGCAGTCCCGCCCTGGGATCCAACATTCAGTACTTC. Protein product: CASSPALGSNIQYF.